Below, 5 T cell receptor beta chains from the same sample are listed, as sequenced in a study of blood T cells in healthy people across ages. Using a J-beta primer mix together with a sample-barcoded 5' primer, a second PCR was run for roughly 7 to 12 cycles. Each CDR3 protein is one row after TCRdb ran MiXCR on the 5' RACE reads. Of hundreds of thousands of distinct CDR3 sequences in the sample, more than 45% were seen once. The sample consisted of blood. Receptor source: a man in his 60s in good health.

The J gene is TRBJ1-1, the V gene TRBV29-1; 8 nucleotides agree with TRBD1. Germline CDR1 and CDR2: SQVTM and ANQGSEA. The CDR3 consists of 13 residues. With V trimmed by 4 bases and J by 5 bases, 6 bases remained unmatched. This CDR3 reads CSVAGQGATEAFF. The CDR3 coding sequence is TGCAGCGTTGCGGGGCAGGGGGCAACTGAAGCTTTCTTT.

V gene TRBV19 combines with J gene TRBJ1-5; TRBD1 aligns across 8 bases. Germline CDR1 reads LNHDA; CDR2 reads SQIVND (reference sequence). This CDR3 is 14 amino acids long. V trimming: 8 bases; J trimming: 5 bases; junction bases outside the gene matches: 8. Written as DNA, the CDR3 is TGTGCCAGTTCCAGAGGACAGGGCTATCAGCCCCAGCATTTT. Encoded protein: CASSRGQGYQPQHF.

This clonotype was counted only a few times. A much larger clone differs by one base, so this may be a read error. The J gene is TRBJ2-1, the V gene TRBV11-2; 7 bases are shared with TRBD2. Per the germline V gene, CDR1 is SGHAT and CDR2 is FQNNGV. CDR3 length equals 14 residues. The V gene end was trimmed by 5 bases and the J gene end by 7 bases; junction bases not matched to a gene: 8. The CDR3: CASSVLGGSNEQFF. The DNA of the CDR3 is TGTGCCAGCAGCGTACTCGGCGGGAGTAATGAGCAGTTCTTC.

This chain links TRBV2 with TRBJ1-4; D gene unclear. CDR1 is SNHLY, CDR2 FYNNEI, per germline. The germline V and J ends were trimmed by 1 base and 3 bases, with 6 bases remaining between them. The CDR3 has 14 residues. For the CDR3, the DNA is TGTGCCAGCAGTGAAGGCTGGTCTAATGAAAAACTGTTTTTT. As protein: CASSEGWSNEKLFF.

J is TRBJ2-4 and V is TRBV7-2; no reliable D call. The ends were cut back, 1 base at V and 5 bases at J, with 9 bases in the middle. The CDR3 is 14 amino acids. The germline gives CDR1 SGHTA, CDR2 FQGNSA. CDR3 in DNA: TGTGCCAGCAGCTTAGGTGTAGTACAAAACATTCAGTACTTC. Protein product: CASSLGVVQNIQYF.